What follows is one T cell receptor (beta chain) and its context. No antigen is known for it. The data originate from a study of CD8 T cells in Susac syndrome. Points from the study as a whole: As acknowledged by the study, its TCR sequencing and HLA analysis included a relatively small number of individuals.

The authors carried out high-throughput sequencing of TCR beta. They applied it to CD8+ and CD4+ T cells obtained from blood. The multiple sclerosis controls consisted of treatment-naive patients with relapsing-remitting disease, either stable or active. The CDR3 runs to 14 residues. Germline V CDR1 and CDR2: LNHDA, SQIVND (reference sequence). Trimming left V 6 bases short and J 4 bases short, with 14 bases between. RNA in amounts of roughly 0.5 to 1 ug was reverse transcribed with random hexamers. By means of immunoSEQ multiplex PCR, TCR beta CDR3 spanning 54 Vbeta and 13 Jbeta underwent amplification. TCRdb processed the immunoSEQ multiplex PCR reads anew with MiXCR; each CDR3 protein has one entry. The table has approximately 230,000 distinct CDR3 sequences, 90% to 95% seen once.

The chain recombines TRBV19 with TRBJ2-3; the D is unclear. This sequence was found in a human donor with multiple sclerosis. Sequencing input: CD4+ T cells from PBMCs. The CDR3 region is CASRTNSGADTQYF. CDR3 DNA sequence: TGTGCCAGTAGAACAAACTCCGGAGCAGATACGCAGTATTTT.